The 2 T cell receptor beta chains below were found in one sample sequenced in a study of memory CD4+ T cells and cytomegalovirus serostatus. Assay: immunoSEQ multiplex PCR; the TCRdb copy retains only in-frame clones and omits some. Of about 75,000 clones listed, 60% to 80% are singletons. The sort gate was single viable CD3+CD4+CD8-CD45RO+ cells for memory CD4+ T cells. The sample comprised memory CD4+ T cells from blood. The receptors come from an adult in good health and CMV-seropositive.

The rearrangement joins TRBV2 to TRBJ2-2; TRBD1 or TRBD2 may be the D gene (5 bases each). Per the germline V gene, CDR1 is SNHLY and CDR2 is FYNNEI. CDR3 length equals 18 residues. V lost 7 bases, J lost 7 bases, and 28 bases lay in between. This CDR3 is CASNPGSGRGNSVGELFF. In nucleotides, the CDR3 is TGTGCCAGCAACCCGGGTTCCGGACGGGGCAATTCTGTCGGGGAGCTGTTTTTT.

In its sample, this clone was seen a few times. V is TRBV9 and J is TRBJ1-1; no reliable D call. CDR3 length equals 13 residues. Germline CDR1 SGDLS, CDR2 YYNGEE. V was trimmed by 4 bases and J by 6 bases, leaving 13 bases between them. CDR3 sequence (DNA): TGTGCCAGCAGCCCTCGGATTGATTCTGAAGCTTTCTTT. Translating gives CASSPRIDSEAFF.